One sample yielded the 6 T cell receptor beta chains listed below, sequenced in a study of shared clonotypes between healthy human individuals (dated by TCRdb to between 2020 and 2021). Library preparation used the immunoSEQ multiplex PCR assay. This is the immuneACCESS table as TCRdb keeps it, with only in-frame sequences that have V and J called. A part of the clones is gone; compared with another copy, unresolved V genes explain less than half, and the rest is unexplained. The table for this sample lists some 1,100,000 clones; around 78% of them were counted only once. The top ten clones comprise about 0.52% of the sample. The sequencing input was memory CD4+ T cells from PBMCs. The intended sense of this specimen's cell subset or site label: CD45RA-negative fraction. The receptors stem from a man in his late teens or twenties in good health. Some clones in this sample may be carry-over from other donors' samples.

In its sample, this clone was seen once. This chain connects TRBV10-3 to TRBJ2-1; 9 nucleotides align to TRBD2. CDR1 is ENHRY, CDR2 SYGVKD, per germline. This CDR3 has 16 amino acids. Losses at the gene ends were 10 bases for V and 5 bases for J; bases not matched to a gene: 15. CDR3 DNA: TGTGCCACCTCGCCGGAAAGACTAGCGGTTAACAATGAGCAGTTCTTC. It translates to CATSPERLAVNNEQFF.

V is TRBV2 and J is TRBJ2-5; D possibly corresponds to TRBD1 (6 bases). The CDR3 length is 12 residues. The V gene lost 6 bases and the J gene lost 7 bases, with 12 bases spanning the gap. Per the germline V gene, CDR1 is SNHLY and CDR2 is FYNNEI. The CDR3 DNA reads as TGTGCCAGCAGCAAGGGACACTTGACCCAGTACTTC. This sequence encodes CASSKGHLTQYF.

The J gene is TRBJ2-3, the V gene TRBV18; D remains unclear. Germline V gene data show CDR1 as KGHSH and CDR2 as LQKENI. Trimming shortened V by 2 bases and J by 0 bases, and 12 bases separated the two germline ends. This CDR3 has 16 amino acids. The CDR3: CASSPRSSTSTDTQYF. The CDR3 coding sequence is TGTGCCAGCTCACCAAGGAGTAGCACAAGCACAGATACGCAGTATTTT.

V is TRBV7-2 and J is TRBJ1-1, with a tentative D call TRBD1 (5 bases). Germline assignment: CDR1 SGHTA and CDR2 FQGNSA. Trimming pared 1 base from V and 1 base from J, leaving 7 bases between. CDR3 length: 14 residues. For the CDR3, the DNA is TGTGCCAGCAGCTTAGTAACAGGGAACACTGAAGCTTTCTTT. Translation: CASSLVTGNTEAFF.

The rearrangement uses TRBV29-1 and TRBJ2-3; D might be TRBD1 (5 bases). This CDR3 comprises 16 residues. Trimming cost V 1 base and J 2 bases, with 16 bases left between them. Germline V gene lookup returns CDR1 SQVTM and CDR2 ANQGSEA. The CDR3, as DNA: TGCAGCGTTGAAGGCACCGGGCAGGGCGCCACAGATACGCAGTATTTT. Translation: CSVEGTGQGATDTQYF.

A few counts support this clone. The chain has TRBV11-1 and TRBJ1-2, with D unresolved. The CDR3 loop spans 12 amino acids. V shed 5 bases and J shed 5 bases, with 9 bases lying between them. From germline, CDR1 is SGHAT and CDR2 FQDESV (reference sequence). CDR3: CASSQEGYGYTF. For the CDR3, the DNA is TGTGCCAGCAGCCAAGAAGGATATGGCTACACCTTC. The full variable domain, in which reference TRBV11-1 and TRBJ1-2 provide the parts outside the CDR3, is EAEVAQSPRYKITEKSQAVAFWCDPISGHATLYWYRQILGQGPELLVQFQDESVVDDSQLPKDRFSAERLKGVDSTLKIQPAELGDSAMYLCASSQEGYGYTFGSGTRLTVV.